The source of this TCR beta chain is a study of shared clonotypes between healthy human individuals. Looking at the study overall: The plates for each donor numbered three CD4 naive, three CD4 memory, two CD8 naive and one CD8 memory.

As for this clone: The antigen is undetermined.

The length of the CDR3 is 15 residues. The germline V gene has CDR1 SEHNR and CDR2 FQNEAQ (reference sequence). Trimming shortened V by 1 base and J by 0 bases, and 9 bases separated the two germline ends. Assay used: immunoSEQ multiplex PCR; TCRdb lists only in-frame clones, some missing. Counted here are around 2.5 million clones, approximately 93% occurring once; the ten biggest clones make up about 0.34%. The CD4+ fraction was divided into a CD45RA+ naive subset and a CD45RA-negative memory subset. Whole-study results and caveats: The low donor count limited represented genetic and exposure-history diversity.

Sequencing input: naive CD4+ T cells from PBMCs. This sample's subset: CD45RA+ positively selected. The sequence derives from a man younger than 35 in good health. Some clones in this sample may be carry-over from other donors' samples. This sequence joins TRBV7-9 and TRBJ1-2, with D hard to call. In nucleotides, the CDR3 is TGTGCCAGCAGCTTAGGGCAGGTGACTAACTATGGCTACACCTTC. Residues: CASSLGQVTNYGYTF.